The 19 T cell receptor beta chains given below trace back to one sample, sequenced in a study of CD8+ T cells in alopecia areata (dated by TCRdb to the late 2010s). Receptors were amplified or captured by the immunoSEQ multiplex PCR assay. To provide template for TCR sequencing, every sample had RNA extracted and reverse transcribed into cDNA. The table was pulled from immuneACCESS by TCRdb, which kept in-frame rearrangements only. Such tables lose some clones; where checked, under half of the loss comes from unresolved V genes, and the rest has no known cause. This sample gives around 82,000 clones in total; approximately 50% of them show up just once. The ten largest make up about 6% of the sample. The sequencing input was NKG2D-high CD8+ T cells sorted from blood. The sample's cell subset or site label, decoded: sorted CD8+ NKG2D-high blood T cells. These receptors were collected from a human donor with alopecia areata.

In this sample, this clone turned up a few times. This chain uses TRBV9 with TRBJ2-7, with a possible D match to TRBD1 (6 bases). Germline V gives CDR1 SGDLS, CDR2 YYNGEE. The CDR3 totals 17 residues. The V end lost 7 bases, the J end lost 0 bases, and 23 bases lay between the germline ends. CDR3 in amino acids: CASSKGARQGSSYEQYF. DNA of the CDR3: TGTGCCAGCTCTAAAGGTGCCCGGCAGGGGAGCTCCTACGAGCAGTACTTC.

This clone was found a few times. The chain carries TRBV4-1 and TRBJ2-1, with 13 bases fitting TRBD2. V shed 2 bases and J 6 bases; nucleotides not matched to a gene: 1. There are 15 residues in the CDR3. Germline loops: CDR1 MGHRA, CDR2 YSYEKL. CDR3 residues: CASSQTSGGANEQFF. The CDR3 DNA follows: TGCGCCAGCAGCCAAACTAGCGGGGGGGCCAATGAGCAGTTCTTC.

The chain employs TRBV28 and TRBJ2-6, with a weak D call TRBD1 (6 bases). This CDR3 is built from 16 residues. Germline CDR1 is MDHEN and CDR2 is SYDVKM. Between the trimmed V and J ends, which lost 1 base and 2 bases, there was a span of 9 bases. The CDR3 loop is CASSLFHRAGANVLTF. In DNA form, the CDR3 reads TGTGCCAGCAGTTTATTTCACAGGGCTGGGGCCAACGTCCTGACTTTC.

This chain connects TRBV5-6 to TRBJ2-7; D is ambiguous. From germline, CDR1 is SGHDT and CDR2 YYEEEE. The CDR3 sequence is 14 residues long. Trimming cost V 3 bases and J 0 bases, with 10 bases left between them. This CDR3 reads CASSSVGSSYEQYF. The DNA of the CDR3 is TGTGCCAGCAGCTCTGTAGGAAGCTCCTACGAGCAGTACTTC.

The chain combines TRBV27 with TRBJ1-4; D is uncertain. CDR1 and CDR2 from the germline V gene are MNHEY and SMNVEV (reference sequence). The CDR3 runs to 13 residues. Trimming took 5 bases from V and 10 from J, leaving 14 bases between them. The CDR3 reads CASSTTEGRKLFF. CDR3 sequence (DNA): TGTGCCAGCAGTACCACGGAGGGCCGAAAACTGTTTTTT.

The V and J genes are TRBV2 and TRBJ2-1; 7 bases fit TRBD2. Germline CDR1 and CDR2: SNHLY and FYNNEI. V was pared by 8 bases and J by 7 bases, with 8 bases of the junction left unmatched. The CDR3 is made up of 13 amino acids. CDR3 in DNA: TGTGCCAGCGGGCTAGCGGAGATTAATGAGCAGTTCTTC. It is translated as CASGLAEINEQFF.

This chain joins TRBV28 and TRBJ2-3; 7 nucleotides line up with TRBD2. V trimming: 8 bases; J trimming: 1 base; junction bases outside the gene matches: 3. This CDR3 is built from 13 residues. Germline V gene data show CDR1 as MDHEN and CDR2 as SYDVKM. CDR3 in amino acids: CASVAGGTDTQYF. The CDR3 region has the DNA TGTGCCAGCGTCGCGGGGGGCACAGATACGCAGTATTTT.

The CDR3 here is CASSDGQGRNSPLHF. DNA of the CDR3: TGTGCCAGCAGCGACGGACAGGGGCGCAATTCACCCCTCCACTTT. This chain joins TRBV2 and TRBJ1-6; TRBD1 agrees at 9 bases. The CDR3 length is 15 residues. V lost 6 bases to trimming and J lost 7 bases; unmatched junction nucleotides: 7. The germline V gene encodes CDR1 SNHLY and CDR2 FYNNEI. Supplemented by reference TRBV2 and TRBJ1-6, the full variable domain reads EPEVTQTPSHQVTQMGQEVILRCVPISNHLYFYWYRQILGQKVEFLVSFYNNEISEKSEIFDDQFSVERPDGSNFTLKIRSTKLEDSAMYFCASSDGQGRNSPLHFGNGTRLTVT.

The CDR3 loop is CASSQGTSRQETQYF. The CDR3 DNA sequence: TGCGCCAGCAGCCAAGGGACTAGCCGACAAGAGACCCAGTACTTC. The J gene is TRBJ2-5, the V gene TRBV4-3, with 8 bases lining up with TRBD2. The length of the CDR3 is 15 residues. In germline, CDR1 is LGHNA, CDR2 YSLEER. The trim removed 1 base at V and 2 bases at J, leaving 3 bases unmatched.

V gene TRBV6-1 combines with J gene TRBJ2-1, with a weak D call TRBD2 (5 bases). CDR1 is MNHNS, CDR2 SASEGT, per germline. The CDR3 has 16 residues. V dropped 3 bases and J dropped 3 bases, with 15 bases sitting between them. The CDR3 bases are TGTGCCAGCAGTGAGCCGGACTCCTCAAACTACAATGAGCAGTTCTTC. The encoded protein is CASSEPDSSNYNEQFF.

The chain recombines TRBV30 with TRBJ1-5, with D maybe TRBD1 (5 bases). This CDR3 spans 13 amino acids. The germline gives CDR1 GTSNPN, CDR2 SVGIG (reference sequence). The V gene lost 5 bases and the J gene lost 6 bases, with 14 bases spanning the gap. In nucleotides, the CDR3 is TGTGCCTGGTCCCGGGGCGCAGGTCAGCCCCAGCATTTT. This sequence encodes CAWSRGAGQPQHF.

This chain joins TRBV13 and TRBJ2-5; D ambiguous. Germline CDR1 PRHDT, CDR2 FYEKMQ (reference sequence). CDR3 length: 13 residues. Trimming took 1 base from V and 1 from J, leaving 4 bases between them. CDR3 residues: CASSLDSQETQYF. The CDR3 nucleotides are TGTGCCAGCAGCTTAGACTCCCAAGAGACCCAGTACTTC.

V gene TRBV28 combines with J gene TRBJ1-6; TRBD1 matches 7 bases. The length of the CDR3 is 14 residues. The V segment lost 5 bases and the J segment 10 bases; nucleotides outside the gene matches: 8. Germline-derived CDR1 and CDR2 are MDHEN and SYDVKM. This chain's CDR3 is CASSPQGSGSPLHF. The CDR3 DNA reads TGTGCCAGCAGTCCACAGGGGAGCGGGTCACCCCTCCACTTT.

The chain recombines TRBV27 with TRBJ1-5, with 7 bases fitting TRBD1. V lost 8 bases and J lost 0; bases outside the gene matches: 7. Germline V lookup: CDR1 MNHEY, CDR2 SMNVEV (reference sequence). The CDR3 has 15 amino acids. The CDR3 is CASARTGLSNQPQHF. The CDR3 DNA sequence: TGTGCCAGCGCTCGGACAGGCCTTAGCAATCAGCCCCAGCATTTT.

This clone has more than one count but fewer than ten. The CDR3 here is CSAWASGAYNEQFF. The CDR3, as DNA: TGCAGCGCTTGGGCTAGCGGGGCTTACAATGAGCAGTTCTTC. The rearrangement links TRBV29-1 to TRBJ2-1; 9 nucleotides match TRBD2. CDR1 is SQVTM, CDR2 ANQGSEA, per germline. The CDR3 spans 14 residues. With V trimmed by 7 bases and J by 4 bases, 8 bases remained unmatched.

In nucleotides, the CDR3 is TGTGCCAGCACCTACGGACGATTGATTGATCGACAGGGTGTTTTCTTC. Its translation: CASTYGRLIDRQGVFF. The rearrangement joins TRBV6-6 to TRBJ2-1, with 7 bases aligning to TRBD1. V lost 7 bases to trimming and J lost 16 bases; unmatched junction nucleotides: 25. CDR3 length equals 16 residues. Germline V gives CDR1 MNHNY, CDR2 SVGAGI (reference sequence).

Details on this clone: Other DNA sequences in this specimen translate into the identical CDR3. The chain has TRBV5-1 and TRBJ2-1; 7 bases match TRBD2. The CDR3 extends over 13 amino acids. Germline CDR1 SGHRS, CDR2 YFSETQ. With V trimmed by 1 base and J by 7 bases, 2 bases remained unmatched. CDR3 coding DNA: TGCGCCAGCAGCTTGCGCGGGAGTAATGAGCAGTTCTTC. The encoded protein is CASSLRGSNEQFF.

Here the CDR3 DNA reads TGTGCCAGCAGCCGCGATGATCAGCCCCAGCATTTT. It codes for CASSRDDQPQHF. The chain is built from TRBV14 and TRBJ1-5, with D unclear. The CDR3 sequence is 12 residues long. V was cut by 4 bases and J by 5 bases, with 6 bases left in between. Germline V gene data show CDR1 as SGHDN and CDR2 as FVKESK.

V usage is TRBV29-1 and J usage is TRBJ2-7; possible D gene TRBD1, 5 bases. Trimming took off 4 bases at V and 0 bases at J, with 10 bases between the two ends. This CDR3 has 13 amino acids. The V gene's germline CDR1 is SQVTM and CDR2 ANQGSEA. CDR3 bases: TGCAGCGTTGGGGGCAAGGACTCCTACGAGCAGTACTTC. Its protein is CSVGGKDSYEQYF.